Listed below are T cell receptor beta chains from one sample, sequenced in a study of cytomegalovirus exposure and HLA in healthy donors. Data came from immunoSEQ multiplex PCR; TCRdb stores just in-frame clones and leaves some out. Among fewer than 80,000 clones, 60% to 85% were seen once, and the ten largest hold over 2.5%. Sequencing was performed on PBMCs. Receptors were obtained from a man between 18 and 35 years old in good health and CMV-seronegative. Both conserved end residues are part of each CDR3. The D gene is left open where the match is weak. The size field is filled for only some rows; it gives once, few, many or a size class.

CDR3 length	clone size	J gene	V gene	D gene	CDR3 DNA	CDR3 protein
14	-	TRBJ2-3	TRBV11-1	-	TGTGCCAGCAGCTTGGACATTAGCCCAGATACGCAGTATTTT	CASSLDISPDTQYF
15	once	TRBJ1-1	TRBV7-8	-	TGTGCCAGCAGCTTAGGCCTGGGGCCGAGGACTGAAGCTTTCTTT	CASSLGLGPRTEAFF
14	-	TRBJ1-2	TRBV6-5	TRBD1	TGTGCCAGCAGTTACTCGACAGGGCGGGGTGGCTACACCTTC	CASSYSTGRGGYTF
15	-	TRBJ2-2	TRBV6-1	-	TGTGCCAGCAGTGGAGGCAGGGTGGACACCGGGGAGCTGTTTTTT	CASSGGRVDTGELFF
16	medium-sized	TRBJ2-2	TRBV5-6	-	TGTGCCAGCAGCTTGGTCCGAGGGGGGGTTCCCGGGGAGCTGTTTTTT	CASSLVRGGVPGELFF
15	-	TRBJ1-1	TRBV5-1	TRBD1	TGCGCCAGCAGCCCGGGGGACAGGGGATACACTGAAGCTTTCTTT	CASSPGDRGYTEAFF
15	few	TRBJ1-6	TRBV6-5	TRBD1	TGTGCCACTAAGACAGGGGAACTGGGAAATTCACCCCTCCACTTT	CATKTGELGNSPLHF
15	-	TRBJ2-3	TRBV15	TRBD1	TGTGCCACCGGAGGGACAGGGGCCGGCACAGATACGCAGTATTTT	CATGGTGAGTDTQYF
15	-	TRBJ2-2	TRBV28	-	TGTGCCAGCAGTTTATCGGGACAGAACACCGGGGAGCTGTTTTTT	CASSLSGQNTGELFF
14	-	TRBJ2-7	TRBV7-8	TRBD1	TGTGCCAGCAGTCGGACAGGGACCTCCTACGAGCAGTACTTC	CASSRTGTSYEQYF
16	-	TRBJ2-7	TRBV5-1	TRBD1	TGCGCCAGCAGCTTGTTGGTCGGGACAGTCACCTACGAGCAGTACTTC	CASSLLVGTVTYEQYF
12	-	TRBJ1-2	TRBV28	-	TGTGCCAGCAGGATATCCGGGACAGGCTACACCTTC	CASRISGTGYTF
15	-	TRBJ2-2	TRBV28	-	TGTGCCAGCAGTTTGAGGAGGGGCGGGTCCGGGGAGCTGTTTTTT	CASSLRRGGSGELFF
14	-	TRBJ1-1	TRBV28	TRBD1	TGTGCCAGCAGAACCGGGACAGAGTACCACGGAGCTTTCTTT	CASRTGTEYHGAFF
16	-	TRBJ1-5	TRBV21-1	-	TGTGCCAGCAGCAAAAGGGAGGAGGCGGGAGGTCAGCCCCAGCATTTT	CASSKREEAGGQPQHF
13	-	TRBJ1-3	TRBV10-3	-	TGTGCCATCAGCGACAGCTCTGGAAACACCATATATTTT	CAISDSSGNTIYF
14	-	TRBJ2-7	TRBV11-2	TRBD2	TGTGCCAGCAGCTTAGGGCTAGCGGGTCGGGAGCAGTACTTC	CASSLGLAGREQYF
15	-	TRBJ2-1	TRBV9	TRBD1	TGTGCCAGCAGCCGAACCGGGACAGGGATCAATGAGCAGTTCTTC	CASSRTGTGINEQFF
17	-	TRBJ2-3	TRBV28	-	TGTGCCAGCAGTTTTTTGCGGGGGCGAAGAAGGACAGATACGCAGTATTTT	CASSFLRGRRRTDTQYF
15	-	TRBJ2-7	TRBV28	TRBD1	TGTGCCAGCAGTACTCTAGGACAGGGGGCCTACGAGCAGTACTTC	CASSTLGQGAYEQYF
15	-	TRBJ1-2	TRBV6-1	-	TGTGCCAGCAGTGATATAGTGAAGCATAACTATGGCTACACCTTC	CASSDIVKHNYGYTF
14	-	TRBJ2-3	TRBV5-1	-	TGCGCCAGCAGCCAGGGATGGGGCACAGATACGCAGTATTTT	CASSQGWGTDTQYF
15	-	TRBJ2-1	TRBV4-2	-	TGTGCCAGCAGCCAAGTGGGGGGGGCCGAGGTTGAGCAGTTCTTC	CASSQVGGAEVEQFF
12	-	TRBJ2-7	TRBV30	TRBD2	TGTGCCTGGACACGGGGGGGGGTCGAGCAGTACTTC	CAWTRGGVEQYF
13	-	TRBJ2-3	TRBV2	-	TGTGCCAGCAGGGCGGCAGCCACAGATACGCAGTATTTT	CASRAAATDTQYF
14	few	TRBJ1-1	TRBV6-5	-	TGTGCCAGCAGCCCAGGGGATTGGGGCACTGAAGCTTTCTTT	CASSPGDWGTEAFF
18	-	TRBJ2-1	TRBV5-1	TRBD2	TGCGCCAGCAGCCAACCGGGACTAGCGGGGGGGTGGTCCTATGAGCAGTTCTTC	CASSQPGLAGGWSYEQFF
18	-	TRBJ2-7	TRBV5-1	TRBD2	TGCGCCAGCAGCCCAGGACTAGCGGGGGGCCTACTATCCTACGAGCAGTACTTC	CASSPGLAGGLLSYEQYF
17	-	TRBJ1-1	TRBV28	-	TGTGCCAGCAGCCTCATCATGGTGGGCCTCATGAACACTGAAGCTTTCTTT	CASSLIMVGLMNTEAFF
14	medium-sized	TRBJ2-3	TRBV6-4	-	TGTGCCAGCAGCCAAAGCCCCAGCACAGATACGCAGTATTTT	CASSQSPSTDTQYF
14	-	TRBJ1-1	TRBV7-9	-	TGTGCCAGCAGCTCCCAAGCTATGAACACTGAAGCTTTCTTT	CASSSQAMNTEAFF
14	-	TRBJ2-7	TRBV19	TRBD1	TGTGCCAGTAGTATGAGGACAGGGGGGTACGAGCAGTACTTC	CASSMRTGGYEQYF
17	-	TRBJ1-1	TRBV21-1	-	TGTGCCAGCAGCAAAGAATTTATGATCCGGGTTGACACTGAAGCTTTCTTT	CASSKEFMIRVDTEAFF
13	-	TRBJ2-7	TRBV19	-	TGTGCCAGTAGTATCGGACAGTCCTACGAGCAGTACTTC	CASSIGQSYEQYF
17	-	TRBJ2-1	TRBV27	-	TGTGCCAGCAGTGGCGGGGGCCAAACTAGCTCCTACAATGAGCAGTTCTTC	CASSGGGQTSSYNEQFF
15	-	TRBJ2-3	TRBV5-1	-	TGCGCCAGCAGCCGGGGAATCCCGGGGACAGATACGCAGTATTTT	CASSRGIPGTDTQYF
15	-	TRBJ2-5	TRBV5-5	TRBD2	TGTGCCAGCAGCTTGGGACTAGCTTACCAAGAGACCCAGTACTTC	CASSLGLAYQETQYF
15	-	TRBJ2-5	TRBV6-1	TRBD2	TGTGCCAGCAGTGAATCCTTCGCGGGGGAAGAGACCCAGTACTTC	CASSESFAGEETQYF
15	-	TRBJ2-7	TRBV19	TRBD1	TGTGCCAGTAGTATGATCAAGGGGGCTCGCTACGAGCAGTACTTC	CASSMIKGARYEQYF
15	-	TRBJ1-1	TRBV7-2	-	TGTGCCAGCAGCCCGCTCGCAGGATTGAACACTGAAGCTTTCTTT	CASSPLAGLNTEAFF
15	-	TRBJ1-5	TRBV5-1	-	TGCGCCAGCAGCCCGGATGGGGGGGCGGATCAGCCCCAGCATTTT	CASSPDGGADQPQHF
15	-	TRBJ2-1	TRBV5-1	TRBD1	TGCGCCAGCAGCCTTCGAACAGGGGGCGGTTCGGAGCAGTTCTTC	CASSLRTGGGSEQFF
14	few	TRBJ2-2	TRBV7-8	-	TGTGCCAGCAGCTCTCAAATAGCCGCCGGGGAGCTGTTTTTT	CASSSQIAAGELFF